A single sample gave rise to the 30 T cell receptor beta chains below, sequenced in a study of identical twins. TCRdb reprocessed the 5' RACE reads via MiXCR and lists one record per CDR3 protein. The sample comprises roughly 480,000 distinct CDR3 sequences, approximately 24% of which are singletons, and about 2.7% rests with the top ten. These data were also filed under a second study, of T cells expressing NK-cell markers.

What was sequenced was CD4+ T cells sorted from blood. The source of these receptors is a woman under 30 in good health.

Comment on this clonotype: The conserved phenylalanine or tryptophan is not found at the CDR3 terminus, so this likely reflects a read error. This CDR3 reads CATSRTAPMNTEAFL. CDR3 DNA sequence: TGTGCCACCAGCAGGACAGCGCCTATGAACACTGAAGCTTTCTTA. The chain joins TRBV15 to TRBJ1-1, with a tentative D call TRBD1 (5 bases). CDR3 length: 15 residues. Germline V CDR1 and CDR2: LNHNV, YYDKDF (reference sequence). V gave up 3 bases and J gave up 0 bases, with 11 bases separating them.

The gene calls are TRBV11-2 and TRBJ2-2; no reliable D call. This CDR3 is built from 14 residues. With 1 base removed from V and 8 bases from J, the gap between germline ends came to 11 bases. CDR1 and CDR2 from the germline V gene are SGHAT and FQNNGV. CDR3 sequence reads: CASSLGGWSGELFF. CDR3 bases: TGTGCCAGCAGCTTAGGAGGCTGGTCTGGGGAGCTGTTTTTT.

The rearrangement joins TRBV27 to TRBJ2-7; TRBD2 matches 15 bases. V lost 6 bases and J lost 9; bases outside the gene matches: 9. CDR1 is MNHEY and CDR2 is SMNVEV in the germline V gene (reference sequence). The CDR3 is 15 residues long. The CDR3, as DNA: TGTGCCAGCAGCAGACCGGGACTAGCGGGGGGCGGGCAGTACTTC. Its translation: CASSRPGLAGGGQYF.

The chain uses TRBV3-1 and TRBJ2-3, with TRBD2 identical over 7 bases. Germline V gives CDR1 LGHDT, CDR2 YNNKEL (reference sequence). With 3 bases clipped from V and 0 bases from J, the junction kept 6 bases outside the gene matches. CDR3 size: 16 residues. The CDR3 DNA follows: TGTGCCAGCAGCCACCGAAGCGGGGCTAGCACAGATACGCAGTATTTT. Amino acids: CASSHRSGASTDTQYF.

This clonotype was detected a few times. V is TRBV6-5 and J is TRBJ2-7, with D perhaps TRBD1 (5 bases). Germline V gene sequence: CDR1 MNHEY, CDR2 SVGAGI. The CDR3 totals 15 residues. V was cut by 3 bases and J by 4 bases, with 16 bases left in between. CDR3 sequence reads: CASSYSAREGYEQYF. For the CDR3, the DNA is TGTGCCAGCAGTTATTCGGCCAGGGAAGGATACGAGCAGTACTTC.

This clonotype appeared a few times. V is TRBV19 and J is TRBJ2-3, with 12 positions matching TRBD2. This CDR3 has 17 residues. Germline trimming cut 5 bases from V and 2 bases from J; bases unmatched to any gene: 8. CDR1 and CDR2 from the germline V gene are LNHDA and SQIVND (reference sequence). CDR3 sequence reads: CASSVGPSGGATDTQYF. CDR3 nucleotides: TGTGCCAGTAGTGTCGGTCCTAGCGGGGGGGCCACAGATACGCAGTATTTT.

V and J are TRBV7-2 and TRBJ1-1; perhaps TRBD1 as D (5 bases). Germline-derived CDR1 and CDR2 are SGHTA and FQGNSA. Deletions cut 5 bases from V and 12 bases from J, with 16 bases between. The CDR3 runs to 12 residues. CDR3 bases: TGTGCCAGCAGCCTCGGGACTCCTAAAACTTTCTTT. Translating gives CASSLGTPKTFF.

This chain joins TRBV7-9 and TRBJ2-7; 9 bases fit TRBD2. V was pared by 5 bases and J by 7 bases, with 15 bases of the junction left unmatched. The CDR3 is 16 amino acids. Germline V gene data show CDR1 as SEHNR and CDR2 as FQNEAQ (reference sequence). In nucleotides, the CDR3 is TGTGCCAGCAGCGGGGGCGTGTCTAGCGGGAAAGGTGAGCAGTACTTC. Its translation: CASSGGVSSGKGEQYF.

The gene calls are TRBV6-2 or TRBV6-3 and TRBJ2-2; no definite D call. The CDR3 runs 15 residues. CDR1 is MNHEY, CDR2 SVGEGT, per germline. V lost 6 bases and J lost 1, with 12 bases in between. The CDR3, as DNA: TGTGCCAGCAGAACGAGTAGGTGGAACACCGGGGAGCTGTTTTTT. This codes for CASRTSRWNTGELFF.

For the CDR3, the DNA is TGTGCCAGCAGTTCACTTACCGAAGACAGGGGAGATACGCAGTATTTT. Its translation is CASSSLTEDRGDTQYF. The chain carries TRBV12-3 or TRBV12-4 and TRBJ2-3, with 8 bases aligning to TRBD1. Trimming at V came to 4 bases and at J to 5 bases, leaving 11 bases not matched to a gene. CDR3 size: 16 residues.

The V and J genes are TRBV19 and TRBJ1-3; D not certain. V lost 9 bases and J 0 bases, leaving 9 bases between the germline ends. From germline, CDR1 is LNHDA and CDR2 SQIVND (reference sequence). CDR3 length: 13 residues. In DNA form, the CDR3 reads TGTGCCAGCCACGTCGTCTCTGGAAACACCATATATTTT. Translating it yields CASHVVSGNTIYF.

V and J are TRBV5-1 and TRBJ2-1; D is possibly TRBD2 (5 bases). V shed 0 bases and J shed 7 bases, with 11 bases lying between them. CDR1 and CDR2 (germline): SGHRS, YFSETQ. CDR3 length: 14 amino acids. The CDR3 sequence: CASSLADYINEQFF. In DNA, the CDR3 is TGCGCCAGCAGCTTGGCCGACTACATAAATGAGCAGTTCTTC. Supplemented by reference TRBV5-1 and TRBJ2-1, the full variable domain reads KAGVTQTPRYLIKTRGQQVTLSCSPISGHRSVSWYQQTPGQGLQFLFEYFSETQRNKGNFPGRFSGRQFSNSRSEMNVSTLELGDSALYLCASSLADYINEQFFGPGTRLTVL.

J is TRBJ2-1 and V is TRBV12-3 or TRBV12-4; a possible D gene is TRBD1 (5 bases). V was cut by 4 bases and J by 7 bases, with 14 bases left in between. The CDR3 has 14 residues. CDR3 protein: CASSSYFSGNEQFF. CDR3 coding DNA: TGTGCCAGCAGTTCATACTTCTCAGGGAATGAGCAGTTCTTC.

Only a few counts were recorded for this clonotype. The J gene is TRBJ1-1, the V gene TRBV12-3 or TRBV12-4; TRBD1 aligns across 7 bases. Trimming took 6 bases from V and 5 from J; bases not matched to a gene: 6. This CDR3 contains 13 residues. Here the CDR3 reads CASSRSGGTEAFF. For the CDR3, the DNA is TGTGCCAGCAGCCGGTCAGGGGGGACTGAAGCTTTCTTT.

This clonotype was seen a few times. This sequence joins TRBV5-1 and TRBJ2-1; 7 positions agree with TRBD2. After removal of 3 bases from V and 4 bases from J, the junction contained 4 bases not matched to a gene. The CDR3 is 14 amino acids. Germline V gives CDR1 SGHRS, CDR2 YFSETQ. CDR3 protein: CASSWRELYNEQFF. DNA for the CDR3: TGCGCCAGCAGCTGGCGGGAGCTATACAATGAGCAGTTCTTC.

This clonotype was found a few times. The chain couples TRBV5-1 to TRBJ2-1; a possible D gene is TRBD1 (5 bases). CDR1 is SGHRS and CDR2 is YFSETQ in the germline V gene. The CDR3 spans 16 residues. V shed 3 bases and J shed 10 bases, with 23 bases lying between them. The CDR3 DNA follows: TGCGCCAGCAGCTCTGGGGCTACCTCCACTGGGGTGGAGCAGTTCTTC. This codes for CASSSGATSTGVEQFF.

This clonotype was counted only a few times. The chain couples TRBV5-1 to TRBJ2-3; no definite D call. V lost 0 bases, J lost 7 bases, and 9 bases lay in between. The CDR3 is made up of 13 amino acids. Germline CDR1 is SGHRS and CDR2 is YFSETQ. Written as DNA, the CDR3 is TGCGCCAGCAGCTTGGCCGAGGAGTATACGCAGTATTTT. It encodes CASSLAEEYTQYF.

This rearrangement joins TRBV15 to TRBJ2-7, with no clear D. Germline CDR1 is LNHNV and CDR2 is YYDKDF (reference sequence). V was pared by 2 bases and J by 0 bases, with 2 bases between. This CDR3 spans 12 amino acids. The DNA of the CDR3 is TGTGCCACCAGCAGATACTCCTACGAGCAGTACTTC. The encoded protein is CATSRYSYEQYF. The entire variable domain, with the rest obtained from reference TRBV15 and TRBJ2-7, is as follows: DAMVIQNPRYQVTQFGKPVTLSCSQTLNHNVMYWYQQKSSQAPKLLFHYYDKDFNNEADTPDNFQSRRPNTSFCFLDIRSPGLGDTAMYLCATSRYSYEQYFGPGTRLTVT.

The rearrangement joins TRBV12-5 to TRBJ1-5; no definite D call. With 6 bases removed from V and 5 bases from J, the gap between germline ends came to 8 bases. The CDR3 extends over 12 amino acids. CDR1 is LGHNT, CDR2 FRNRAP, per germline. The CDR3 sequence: CASGARDQPQHF. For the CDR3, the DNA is TGTGCTAGTGGGGCTAGGGATCAGCCCCAGCATTTT.

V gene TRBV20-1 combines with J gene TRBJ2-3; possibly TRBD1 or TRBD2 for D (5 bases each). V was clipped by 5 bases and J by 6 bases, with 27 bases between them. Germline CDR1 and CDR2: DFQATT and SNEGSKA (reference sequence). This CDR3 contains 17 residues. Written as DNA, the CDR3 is TGCAGTGCTCCCCCGGCCGGTAGCGCTCAAGCAGGGGATACGCAGTATTTT. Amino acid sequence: CSAPPAGSAQAGDTQYF.

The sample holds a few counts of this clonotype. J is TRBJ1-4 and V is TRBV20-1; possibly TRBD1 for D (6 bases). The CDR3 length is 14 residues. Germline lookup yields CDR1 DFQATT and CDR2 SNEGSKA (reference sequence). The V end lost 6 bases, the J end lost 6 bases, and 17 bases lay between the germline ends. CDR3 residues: CSAGDRRGDEKLFF. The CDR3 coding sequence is TGCAGTGCGGGTGACAGGAGAGGTGATGAAAAACTGTTTTTT.

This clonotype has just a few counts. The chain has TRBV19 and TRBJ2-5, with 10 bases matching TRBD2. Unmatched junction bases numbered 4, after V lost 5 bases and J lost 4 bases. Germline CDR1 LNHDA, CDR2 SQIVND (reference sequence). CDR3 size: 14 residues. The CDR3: CASSPGLALETQYF. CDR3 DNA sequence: TGTGCCAGTAGTCCGGGACTAGCGTTAGAGACCCAGTACTTC.

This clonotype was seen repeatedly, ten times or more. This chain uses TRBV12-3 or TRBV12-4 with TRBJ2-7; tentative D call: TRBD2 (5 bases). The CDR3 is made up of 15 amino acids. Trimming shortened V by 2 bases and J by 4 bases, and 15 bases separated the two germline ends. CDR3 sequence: CASSLMGRGHYEQYF. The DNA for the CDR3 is TGTGCCAGCAGTTTAATGGGTAGAGGGCATTACGAGCAGTACTTC.

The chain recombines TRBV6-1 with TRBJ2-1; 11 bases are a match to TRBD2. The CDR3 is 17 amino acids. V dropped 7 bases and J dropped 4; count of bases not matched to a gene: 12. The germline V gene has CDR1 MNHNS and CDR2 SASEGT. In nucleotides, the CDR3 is TGTGCCAGCAACCGCGGGGTAGCGGGAGGGCGATACAATGAGCAGTTCTTC. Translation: CASNRGVAGGRYNEQFF.

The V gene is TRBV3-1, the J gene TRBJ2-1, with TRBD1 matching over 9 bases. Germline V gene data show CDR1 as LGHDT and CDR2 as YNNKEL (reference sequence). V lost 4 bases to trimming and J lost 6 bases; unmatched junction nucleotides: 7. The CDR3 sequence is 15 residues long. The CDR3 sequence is CASSRPGQGSNEQFF. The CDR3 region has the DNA TGTGCCAGCAGCCGACCGGGACAGGGTTCCAATGAGCAGTTCTTC.

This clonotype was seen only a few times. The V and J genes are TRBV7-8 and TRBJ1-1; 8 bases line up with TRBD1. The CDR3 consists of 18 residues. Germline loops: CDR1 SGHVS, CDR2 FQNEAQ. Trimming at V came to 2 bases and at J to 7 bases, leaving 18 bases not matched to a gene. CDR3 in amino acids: CASSLNSFIRTGYNEAFF. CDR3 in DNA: TGTGCCAGCAGCTTAAACTCCTTCATTAGGACAGGGTATAATGAAGCTTTCTTT.

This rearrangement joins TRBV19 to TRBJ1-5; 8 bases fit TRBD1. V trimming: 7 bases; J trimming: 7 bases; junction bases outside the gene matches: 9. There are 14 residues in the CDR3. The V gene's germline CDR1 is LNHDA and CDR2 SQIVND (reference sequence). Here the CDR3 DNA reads TGTGCCAGTAAAATTGGACAGGGAGACCAGCCCCAGCATTTT. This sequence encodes CASKIGQGDQPQHF. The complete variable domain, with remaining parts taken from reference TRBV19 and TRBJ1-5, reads DGGITQSPKYLFRKEGQNVTLSCEQNLNHDAMYWYRQDPGQGLRLIYYSQIVNDFQKGDIAEGYSVSREKKESFPLTVTSAQKNPTAFYLCASKIGQGDQPQHFGDGTRLSIL.

The CDR3 loop is CASSSRTSGWEDTQYF. CDR3 nucleotide sequence: TGTGCCAGCAGCTCTCGGACTAGCGGGTGGGAAGATACGCAGTATTTT. The rearrangement joins TRBV9 to TRBJ2-3; 11 positions agree with TRBD2. After removal of 4 bases from V and 5 bases from J, the junction contained 9 bases not matched to a gene. Germline CDR1 SGDLS, CDR2 YYNGEE. CDR3 length: 16 residues.

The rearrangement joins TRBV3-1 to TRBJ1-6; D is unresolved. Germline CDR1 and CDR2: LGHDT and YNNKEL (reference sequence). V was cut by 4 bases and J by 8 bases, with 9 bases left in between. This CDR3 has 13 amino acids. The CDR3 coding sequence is TGTGCCAGCAGCCGCGAAGAGTATTCACCCCTCCACTTT. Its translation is CASSREEYSPLHF.

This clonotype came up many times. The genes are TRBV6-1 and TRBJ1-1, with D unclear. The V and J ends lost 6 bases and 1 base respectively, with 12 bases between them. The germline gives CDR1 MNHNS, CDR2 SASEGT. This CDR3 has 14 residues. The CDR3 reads CASRSNFGNTEAFF. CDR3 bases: TGTGCCAGCAGGAGCAATTTTGGGAACACTGAAGCTTTCTTT.